The rows below give T cell receptor beta chains drawn from one sample of a study. In TCRdb, the multiplex PCR reads were re-called with MiXCR into one record per CDR3 protein. The profile covers approximately 550 distinct CDR3 sequences, with approximately 15% appearing a single time and 15% to 20% taken by the ten largest. Sequenced: Tregs sorted from blood. These receptors came from a female donor with breast cancer. CDR3s include the opening cysteine and the closing phenylalanine or tryptophan. The D gene is left open where the match is weak. Where a row states a size, it is once, few, many or the class of an expanded clone; other rows omit it.

D	V	size	J	DNA	CDR3
-	TRBV12-3/TRBV12-4	large	TRBJ1-2	TGTGCCAGCAGTTCAGGTACCGGCTACACCTTC	CASSSGTGYTF
-	TRBV12-3/TRBV12-4	large	TRBJ1-2	TGTGCCAGCAGTTTGACGGGCGACGGCTATGGCTACACCTTC	CASSLTGDGYGYTF
TRBD1	TRBV12-3/TRBV12-4	large	TRBJ1-2	TGTGCCAGCACCGCGACAGGGGTGGGCTACACCTTC	CASTATGVGYTF
-	TRBV12-3/TRBV12-4	large	TRBJ1-2	TGTGCCAGCAGCCTTGAACGGGGTGGCTACACCTTC	CASSLERGGYTF
-	TRBV12-3/TRBV12-4	large	TRBJ1-2	TGTGCCAGCAGATGGGATGAGACAGGCCCTAACTATGGCTACACCTTC	CASRWDETGPNYGYTF
-	TRBV12-3/TRBV12-4	medium-sized	TRBJ1-2	TGTGCCAGCAGTTCCCCAGGGGTCCATGGCTACACCTTC	CASSSPGVHGYTF
TRBD1	TRBV12-3/TRBV12-4	many	TRBJ1-2	TGTGCCAGCAGTAATCGTCGGACAGGGAGTATCGGTGGCTACACCTTC	CASSNRRTGSIGGYTF
TRBD1	TRBV12-3/TRBV12-4	large	TRBJ1-2	TGTGCCAGCAGTCGACAGGGTATTAACTATGGCTACACCTTC	CASSRQGINYGYTF
-	TRBV12-3/TRBV12-4	medium-sized	TRBJ1-2	TGTGCCAGCAGTTTATTCGTAGGCCCGGACAGAAACTATGGCTACACCTTC	CASSLFVGPDRNYGYTF
-	TRBV12-3/TRBV12-4	medium-sized	TRBJ1-2	TGTGCCAGCACCTGGGAGGTCACCTATGGCTACACCTTC	CASTWEVTYGYTF
-	TRBV12-3/TRBV12-4	medium-sized	TRBJ1-2	TGTGCCAGCAGTATCGGGGAGTTTGGTGGCTACACCTTC	CASSIGEFGGYTF
TRBD1	TRBV12-3/TRBV12-4	-	TRBJ1-2	TGTGCCAGCAGTCACCTGGGACAGGTGGATGGCTACACCTTC	CASSHLGQVDGYTF
-	TRBV12-3/TRBV12-4	-	TRBJ1-2	TGTGCCAGCAGTTTTACGGCGTATGGCTACACCTTC	CASSFTAYGYTF